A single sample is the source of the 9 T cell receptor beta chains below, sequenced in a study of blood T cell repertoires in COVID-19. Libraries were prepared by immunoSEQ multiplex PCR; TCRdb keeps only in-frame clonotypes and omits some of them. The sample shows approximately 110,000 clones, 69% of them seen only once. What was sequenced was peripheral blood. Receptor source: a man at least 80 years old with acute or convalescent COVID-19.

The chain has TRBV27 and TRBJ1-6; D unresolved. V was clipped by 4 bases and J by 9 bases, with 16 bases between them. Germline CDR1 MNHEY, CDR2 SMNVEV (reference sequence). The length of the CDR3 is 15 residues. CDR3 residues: CASSYEGPIRSPLHF. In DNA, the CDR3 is TGTGCCAGCAGTTATGAGGGTCCGATACGTTCACCCCTCCACTTT.

The CDR3: CSASGVRGPDENSNEQFF. The CDR3, as DNA: TGCAGTGCTAGTGGTGTACGAGGGCCCGATGAGAATAGCAATGAGCAGTTCTTC. V is TRBV20-1 and J is TRBJ2-1; TRBD2 might be the D (5 bases). Trimming left V 3 bases short and J 6 bases short, with 27 bases between. The CDR3 runs 18 residues. Germline lookup yields CDR1 DFQATT and CDR2 SNEGSKA (reference sequence).

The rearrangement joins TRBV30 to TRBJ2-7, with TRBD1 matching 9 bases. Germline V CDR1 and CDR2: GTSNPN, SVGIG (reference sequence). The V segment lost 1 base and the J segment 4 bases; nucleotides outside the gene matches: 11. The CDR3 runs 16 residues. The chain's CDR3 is CAWSGKQGTGSYEQYF. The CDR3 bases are TGTGCCTGGAGTGGTAAACAGGGGACAGGGAGTTACGAGCAGTACTTC.

CDR3 loop: CASSESGATYEQYF. In DNA, the CDR3 is TGTGCCAGCAGTGAAAGCGGGGCTACCTACGAGCAGTACTTC. The chain has TRBV2 and TRBJ2-7; TRBD2 aligns across 7 bases. Germline V gene sequence: CDR1 SNHLY, CDR2 FYNNEI. Unmatched junction bases numbered 3, after V lost 2 bases and J lost 2 bases. This CDR3 is 14 amino acids long.

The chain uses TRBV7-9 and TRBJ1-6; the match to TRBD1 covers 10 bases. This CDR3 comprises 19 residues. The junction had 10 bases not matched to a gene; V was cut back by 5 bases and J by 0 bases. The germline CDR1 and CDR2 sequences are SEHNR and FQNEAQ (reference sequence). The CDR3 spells CASSLPGQGPSSYNSPLHF. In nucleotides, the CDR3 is TGTGCCAGCAGCCTACCGGGACAGGGGCCTAGCTCCTATAATTCACCCCTCCACTTT.

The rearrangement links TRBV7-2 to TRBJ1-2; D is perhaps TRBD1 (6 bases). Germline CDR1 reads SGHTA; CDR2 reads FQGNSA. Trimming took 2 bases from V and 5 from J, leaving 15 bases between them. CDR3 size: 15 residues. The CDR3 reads CASSLWAGAKYGYTF. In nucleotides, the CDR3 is TGTGCCAGCAGCTTATGGGCGGGGGCGAAGTATGGCTACACCTTC.

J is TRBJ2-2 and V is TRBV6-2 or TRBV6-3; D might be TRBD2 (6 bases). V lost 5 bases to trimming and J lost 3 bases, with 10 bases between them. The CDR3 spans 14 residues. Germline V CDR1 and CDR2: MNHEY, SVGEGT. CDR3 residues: CASSGRGYTGELFF. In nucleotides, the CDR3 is TGTGCCAGCAGTGGCCGGGGGTACACCGGGGAGCTGTTTTTT.

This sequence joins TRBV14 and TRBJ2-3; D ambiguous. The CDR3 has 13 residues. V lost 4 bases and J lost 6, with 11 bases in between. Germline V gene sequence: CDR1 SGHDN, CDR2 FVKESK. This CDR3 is CASSRAIRDTQYF. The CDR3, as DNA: TGTGCCAGCAGCCGAGCGATCCGGGATACGCAGTATTTT.

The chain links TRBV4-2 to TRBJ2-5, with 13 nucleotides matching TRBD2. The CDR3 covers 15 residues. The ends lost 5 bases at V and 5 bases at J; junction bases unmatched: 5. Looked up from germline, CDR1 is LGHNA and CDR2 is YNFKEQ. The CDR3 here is CASSNGLAGVETQYF. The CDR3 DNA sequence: TGTGCCAGCAGCAACGGACTAGCGGGAGTTGAGACCCAGTACTTC.